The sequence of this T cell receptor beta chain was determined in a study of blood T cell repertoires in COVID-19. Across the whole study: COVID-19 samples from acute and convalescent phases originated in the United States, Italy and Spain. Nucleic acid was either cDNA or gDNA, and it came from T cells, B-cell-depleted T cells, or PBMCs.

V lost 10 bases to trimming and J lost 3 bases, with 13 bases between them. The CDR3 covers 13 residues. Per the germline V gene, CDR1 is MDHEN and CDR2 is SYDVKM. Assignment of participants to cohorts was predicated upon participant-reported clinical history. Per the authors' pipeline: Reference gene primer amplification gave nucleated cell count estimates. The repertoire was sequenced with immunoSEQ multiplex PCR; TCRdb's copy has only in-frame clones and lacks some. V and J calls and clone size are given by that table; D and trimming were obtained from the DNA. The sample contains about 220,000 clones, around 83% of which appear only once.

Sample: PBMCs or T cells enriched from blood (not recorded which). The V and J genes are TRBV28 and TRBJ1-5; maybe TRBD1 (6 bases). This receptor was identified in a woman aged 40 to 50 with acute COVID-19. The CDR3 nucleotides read TGTGCCACCTTCGGACAGCTCAATCAGCCCCAGCATTTT. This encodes CATFGQLNQPQHF.